This is a list of T cell receptor beta chains from one sample in a study of blood T cell repertoires in COVID-19. The protocol was immunoSEQ multiplex PCR, while the TCRdb copy is restricted to in-frame clones and leaves out a portion. Of just over 250,000 clones detected, around 80% appear once; the ten largest clones hold around 3.9%. Sequences were obtained from PBMCs or T cells enriched from blood (not recorded which). Every receptor here comes from a young man with acute COVID-19. CDR3s include the opening cysteine and the closing phenylalanine or tryptophan. The order of the fields is clone size, J gene, V gene, D gene, CDR3 protein, CDR3 DNA. The D gene is left open where the match is weak. Some rows mark clone size as missing; the rest say once, few, many or name a class of expanded clone.

>-|TRBJ1-2|TRBV7-9|TRBD1
CASSLKTGGNYGYTF
TGTGCCAGCAGCTTAAAAACAGGGGGTAACTATGGCTACACCTTC
>few|TRBJ1-6|TRBV9|-
CASSVGQAYNSPLHF
TGTGCCAGCAGCGTAGGACAGGCTTACAATTCACCCCTCCACTTT
>-|TRBJ2-6|TRBV10-3|-
CEAFSGANVLTF
TGCGAGGCCTTTTCTGGGGCCAACGTCCTGACTTTC
>-|TRBJ2-5|TRBV10-3|TRBD2
CAITPSGGPGTQYF
TGTGCCATCACCCCTAGCGGAGGGCCAGGGACCCAGTACTTC
>-|TRBJ2-5|TRBV4-3|-
CASSQDRGELETQYF
TGCGCCAGCAGCCAAGACAGGGGCGAACTAGAGACCCAGTACTTC
>few|TRBJ1-5|TRBV28|TRBD1
CASSYRTGKNQPQHF
TGTGCCAGCAGTTACCGGACAGGGAAGAACCAGCCCCAGCATTTT
>-|TRBJ1-4|TRBV10-3|-
CAISESGGNEEKLFF
TGTGCCATCAGTGAGTCAGGGGGAAACGAGGAAAAACTGTTTTTT
>-|TRBJ1-1|TRBV30|-
CAWTSIGGYTEAFF
TGTGCCTGGACCTCCATCGGAGGATACACTGAAGCTTTCTTT
>-|TRBJ1-1|TRBV10-1|-
CASSNAVNTEAFF
TGCGCCAGCAGCAACGCGGTTAACACTGAAGCTTTCTTT
>-|TRBJ2-5|TRBV11-3|TRBD2
CASRPGLAGLEETQYF
TGTGCCAGCAGACCGGGACTAGCGGGATTGGAAGAGACCCAGTACTTC
>-|TRBJ1-4|TRBV9|-
CASSSRTVRGEKLFF
TGTGCCAGCAGCTCGAGGACGGTCCGGGGTGAAAAACTGTTTTTT
>-|TRBJ2-3|TRBV3-1/TRBV3-2|TRBD2
CASSRRTSGRTDTQYF
TGTGCCAGCAGCCGACGGACTAGCGGTCGCACAGATACGCAGTATTTT
>-|TRBJ1-5|TRBV7-9|-
CASSLSGGRGNQPQHF
TGTGCCAGCAGCCTATCGGGGGGCAGGGGCAATCAGCCCCAGCATTTT
>-|TRBJ2-3|TRBV7-3|TRBD2
CASSLSPGGLASTDTQYF
TGTGCCAGCAGCTTATCCCCGGGGGGACTAGCGTCGACAGATACGCAGTATTTT
>-|TRBJ1-1|TRBV19|TRBD1
CASSSGGGYTEAFF
TGTGCCAGTAGCTCAGGGGGCGGGTACACTGAAGCTTTCTTT
>-|TRBJ2-1|TRBV15|TRBD1
CATSGQGAGVNEQFF
TGTGCCACCAGCGGACAGGGGGCGGGTGTCAATGAGCAGTTCTTC
>once|TRBJ1-1|TRBV11-3|-
CASSFSWNTEAFF
TGTGCCAGCAGCTTTTCCTGGAACACTGAAGCTTTCTTT